A selection of T cell receptor beta chains follows, all from one sample in a study of T cell responses to AZD1222 COVID-19 vaccine. Only in-frame clones appear in the TCRdb table, and some are missing; sequencing was by immunoSEQ multiplex PCR. The table includes more than 100,000 clones, 75% to 85% detected once. The sequencing used peripheral blood, collected 28 days after the second dose of the MenACWY control vaccine. The source of these receptors is an adult who received the MenACWY meningococcal vaccine as a control. CDR3s include the opening cysteine and the closing phenylalanine or tryptophan. Each record gives: V gene, J gene, CDR3 protein.

TRBV11-2	TRBJ2-7	CASRRTEVYEQYF
TRBV27	TRBJ1-6	CASSYMTGPDSPLHF
TRBV30	TRBJ2-1	CAWSGQHGEQFF
TRBV3-1/TRBV3-2	TRBJ1-6	CASSRQDSPNSPLHF
TRBV10-1	TRBJ1-1	CASSETGGVTEAFF
TRBV28	TRBJ1-1	CASSLRGGWTEAFF
TRBV11-2	TRBJ2-7	CASSSLPGQGAYEQYF
TRBV7-3	TRBJ2-7	CASSLITGGEQYF
TRBV5-1	TRBJ2-3	CASSPRPGPDTQYF
TRBV28	TRBJ1-3	CASSFLTGGFSGNTIYF
TRBV5-4	TRBJ2-5	CASSRAGGQLETQYF
TRBV7-3	TRBJ2-1	CASSSQPSVDEQFF
TRBV18	TRBJ2-2	CASSFTHTGELFF
TRBV19	TRBJ2-2	CASSIGLAGQPNTGELFF
TRBV5-1	TRBJ1-3	CASRLESSGNTIYF
TRBV7-9	TRBJ1-1	CASSPQGTEAFF
TRBV24-1	TRBJ2-3	CATSSGFTDTQYF
TRBV14	TRBJ1-1	CASSQVTGLTEAFF
TRBV19	TRBJ2-5	CASSIDGGPGETQYF
TRBV18	TRBJ1-2	CASSPNLPGYTF
TRBV5-5	TRBJ1-3	CASSYLRGQVGNTIYF
TRBV2	TRBJ2-1	CASSTPTGYGEQFF
TRBV27	TRBJ1-6	CASSSGTGQGHSPLHF
TRBV19	TRBJ1-1	CASSPTGTLAEAFF
TRBV5-1	TRBJ1-2	CASSLAVVGGYTF
TRBV4-2	TRBJ2-3	CASSRLLVPRPSSTDTQYF
TRBV18	TRBJ2-5	CASSPTLGLQETQYF
TRBV10-2	TRBJ2-1	CAISSSFFYNEQFF
TRBV11-3	TRBJ2-1	CASSLGRSGDEQFF
TRBV2	TRBJ2-7	CASRVSSYEQYF
TRBV2	TRBJ2-3	CARTTQGTSTDTQYF
TRBV11-3	TRBJ2-1	CASSPLGIDRSYNEQFF
TRBV24-1	TRBJ1-1	CATSGTGDTEAFF
TRBV6-5	TRBJ1-1	CASTSGQGRSEAFF
TRBV27	TRBJ1-4	CASRTGPSNEKLFF
TRBV19	TRBJ2-3	CASSSQGAPSTDTQYF
TRBV28	TRBJ2-5	CASGDPYQETQYF
TRBV9	TRBJ1-3	CASSVGGNTIYF
TRBV3-1/TRBV3-2	TRBJ1-1	CASSQSGSGNTEAFF
TRBV2	TRBJ2-7	CASSEQRDTYEQYF
TRBV12-5	TRBJ1-5	CASGSDSNQPQHF
TRBV5-1	TRBJ2-7	CASSLEGYYEQYF
TRBV5-5	TRBJ1-2	CASSSGTGTVGYTF